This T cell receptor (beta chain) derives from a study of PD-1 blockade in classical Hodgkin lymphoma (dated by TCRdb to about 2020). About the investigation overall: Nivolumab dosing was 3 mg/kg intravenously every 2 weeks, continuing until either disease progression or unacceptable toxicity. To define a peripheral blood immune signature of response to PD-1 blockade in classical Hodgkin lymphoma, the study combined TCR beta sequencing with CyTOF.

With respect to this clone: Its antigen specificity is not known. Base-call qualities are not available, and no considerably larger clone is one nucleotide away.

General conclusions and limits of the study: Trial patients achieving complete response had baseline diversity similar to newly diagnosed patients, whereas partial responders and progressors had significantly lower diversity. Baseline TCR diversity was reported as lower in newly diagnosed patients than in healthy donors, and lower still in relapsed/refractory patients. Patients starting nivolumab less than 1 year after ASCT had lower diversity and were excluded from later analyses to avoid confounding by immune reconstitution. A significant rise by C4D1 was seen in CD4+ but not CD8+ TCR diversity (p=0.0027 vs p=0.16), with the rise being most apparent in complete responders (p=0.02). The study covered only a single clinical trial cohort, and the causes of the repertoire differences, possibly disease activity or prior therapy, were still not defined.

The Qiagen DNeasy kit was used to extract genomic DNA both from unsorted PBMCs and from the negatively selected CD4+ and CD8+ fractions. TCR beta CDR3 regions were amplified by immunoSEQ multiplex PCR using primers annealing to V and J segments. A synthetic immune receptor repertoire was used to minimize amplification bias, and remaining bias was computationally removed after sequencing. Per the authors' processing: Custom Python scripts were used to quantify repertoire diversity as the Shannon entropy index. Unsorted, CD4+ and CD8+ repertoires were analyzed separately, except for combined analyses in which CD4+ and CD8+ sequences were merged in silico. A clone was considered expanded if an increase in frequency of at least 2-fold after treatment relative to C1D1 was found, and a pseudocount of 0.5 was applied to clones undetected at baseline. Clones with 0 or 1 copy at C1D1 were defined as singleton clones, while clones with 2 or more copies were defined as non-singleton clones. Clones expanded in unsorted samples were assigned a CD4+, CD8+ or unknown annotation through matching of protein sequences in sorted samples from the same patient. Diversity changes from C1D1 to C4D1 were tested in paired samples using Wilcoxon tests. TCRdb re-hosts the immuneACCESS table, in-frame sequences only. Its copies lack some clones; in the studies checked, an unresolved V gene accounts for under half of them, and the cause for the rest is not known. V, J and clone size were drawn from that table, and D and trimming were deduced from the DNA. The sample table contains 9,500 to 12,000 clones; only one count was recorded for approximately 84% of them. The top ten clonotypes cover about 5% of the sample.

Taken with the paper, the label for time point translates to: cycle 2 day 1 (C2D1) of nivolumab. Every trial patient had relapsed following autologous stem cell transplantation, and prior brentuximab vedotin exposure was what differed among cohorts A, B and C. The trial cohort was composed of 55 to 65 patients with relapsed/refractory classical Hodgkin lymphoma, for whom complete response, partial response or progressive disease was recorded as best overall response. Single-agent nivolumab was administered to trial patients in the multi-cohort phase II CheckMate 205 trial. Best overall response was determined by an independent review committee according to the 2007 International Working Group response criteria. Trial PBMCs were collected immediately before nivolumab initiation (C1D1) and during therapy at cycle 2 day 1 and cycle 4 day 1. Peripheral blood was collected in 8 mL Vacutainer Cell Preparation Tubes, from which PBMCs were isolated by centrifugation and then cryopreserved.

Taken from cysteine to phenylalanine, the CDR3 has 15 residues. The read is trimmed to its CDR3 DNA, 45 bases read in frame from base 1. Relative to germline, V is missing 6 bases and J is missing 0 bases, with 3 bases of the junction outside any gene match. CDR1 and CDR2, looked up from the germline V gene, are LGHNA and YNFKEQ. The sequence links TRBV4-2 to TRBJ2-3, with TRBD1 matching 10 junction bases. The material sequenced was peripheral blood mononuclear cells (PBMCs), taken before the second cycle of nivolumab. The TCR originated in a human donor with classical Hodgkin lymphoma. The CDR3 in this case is CASRGTGVSTDTQYF. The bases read TGTGCCAGCAGAGGGACAGGGGTTAGCACAGATACGCAGTATTTT.